In its sample, the clone carrying this T cell receptor (beta chain) was seen once. The target antigen is unknown. Data came from immunoSEQ multiplex PCR; TCRdb stores just in-frame clones and leaves some out. Counted here are 650,000 to 750,000 clones, approximately 75% occurring once; the ten biggest clones make up approximately 1.8%. These data belong to a study of shared clonotypes between healthy human individuals. Findings and caveats of the study: Rarefaction demonstrated incomplete sorted-subset sequencing despite large depth. Unshared clonotypes carried lower generation probabilities than those common to all four donors. Only blood was sampled, and tissue TCR repertoires likely differ from blood ones.

The germline V and J ends were trimmed by 0 bases and 0 bases, with 9 bases remaining between them. Germline V gives CDR1 MNHEY, CDR2 SMNVEV (reference sequence). The CDR3 is 15 amino acids. This sequence joins TRBV27 and TRBJ2-7; D is possibly TRBD1 or TRBD2 (5 bases each). The source is a woman aged 25 to 39 in good health. The source material was memory CD4+ T cells sorted from blood. Stated subset: CD45RA-negative fraction. The CDR3 bases are TGTGCCAGCAGTTTATCTTTGAGGGGCTCCTACGAGCAGTACTTC. It specifies CASSLSLRGSYEQYF.